This T cell receptor (beta chain) comes out of a study of control samples from healthy donors and cancer patients. TCRdb's table, derived via immunoSEQ multiplex PCR, lists solely in-frame clones and lacks some. The sample includes roughly 200,000 clones, around 93% of them seen just once. From germline, CDR1 is LGHNT and CDR2 FRNRAP. Trimming shortened V by 6 bases and J by 4 bases, and 16 bases separated the two germline ends. The CDR3 is 15 amino acids. Source material: blood. The clonotype originates from a man aged 18-30 years in good health. J is TRBJ2-1 and V is TRBV12-5; perhaps TRBD2 as D (7 bases). The CDR3 DNA sequence: TGTGCTAGTGGCAATTCGGGGGGCTTATACAATGAGCAGTTCTTC. This sequence encodes CASGNSGGLYNEQFF.